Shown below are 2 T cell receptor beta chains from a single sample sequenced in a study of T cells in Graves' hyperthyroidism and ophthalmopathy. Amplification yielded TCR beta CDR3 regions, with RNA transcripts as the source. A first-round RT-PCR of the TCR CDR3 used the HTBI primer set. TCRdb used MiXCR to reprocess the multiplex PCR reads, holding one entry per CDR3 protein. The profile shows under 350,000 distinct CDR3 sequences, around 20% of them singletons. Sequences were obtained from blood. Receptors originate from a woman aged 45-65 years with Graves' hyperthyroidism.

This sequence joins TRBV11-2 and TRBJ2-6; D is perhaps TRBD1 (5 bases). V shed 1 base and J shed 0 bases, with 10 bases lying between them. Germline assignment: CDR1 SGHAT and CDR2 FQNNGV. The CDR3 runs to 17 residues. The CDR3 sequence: CASSLAPTGSGANVLTF. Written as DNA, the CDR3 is TGTGCCAGCAGCTTAGCCCCCACAGGCTCTGGGGCCAACGTCCTGACTTTC.

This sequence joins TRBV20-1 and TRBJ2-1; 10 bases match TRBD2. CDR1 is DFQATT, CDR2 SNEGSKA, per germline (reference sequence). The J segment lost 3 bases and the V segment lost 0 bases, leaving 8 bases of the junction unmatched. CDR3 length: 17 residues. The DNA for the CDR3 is TGCAGTGCTAGAGACGCTAGCGGGAGTATGTTCTACAATGAGCAGTTCTTC. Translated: CSARDASGSMFYNEQFF.